This is a list of T cell receptor beta chains from one sample in a study of CD8 T cells in ankylosing spondylitis. MiXCR, run by TCRdb on the 5' RACE reads, gives a single entry per CDR3 protein. The sample carries under 150,000 distinct CDR3 sequences, 9.5% to 12% recorded once. The sequencing input was blood, either unsorted or a sorted T cell fraction (not recorded which). The receptor set was obtained from a female donor with ankylosing spondylitis or in good health (not recorded which). Both conserved end residues are part of each CDR3. D genes are given only for firm matches. Clone size is shown for a subset of rows, as once, few, many or a class of expanded clone.

length	V	J	D	size	CDR3	DNA
15	TRBV6-1	TRBJ2-1	TRBD2	.	CASRELARSSNEQFF	TGTGCCTCCCGAGAACTAGCGCGTTCCTCCAACGAGCAGTTCTTC
15	TRBV13	TRBJ1-2	.	many	CASSWPGPKDYGYTF	TGTGCCAGCAGCTGGCCGGGGCCCAAAGACTATGGCTACACCTTC
16	TRBV20-1	TRBJ2-7	.	many	CSATRFGGTSSYEQYF	TGCAGTGCCACCCGGTTCGGCGGGACGTCCTCCTACGAGCAGTACTTC
17	TRBV6-5	TRBJ1-3	TRBD1	few	CASSYQGDPASGNTIYF	TGTGCCAGCAGTTACCAGGGGGATCCAGCCTCTGGAAACACCATATATTTT
13	TRBV4-1	TRBJ1-1	.	many	CASSQEPLTEAFF	TGCGCCAGCAGCCAAGAACCCCTCACTGAAGCTTTCTTT
19	TRBV3-1	TRBJ2-7	TRBD2	many	CASSQGRSGTSGRRNEQYF	TGTGCCAGCAGCCAAGGTAGGTCCGGGACTAGCGGGAGAAGAAACGAGCAGTACTTC
12	TRBV20-1	TRBJ2-7	.	many	CIAGLVDDEQYF	TGCATTGCTGGGCTAGTAGACGACGAGCAGTACTTC
15	TRBV28	TRBJ2-1	.	few	CASSPADSSYNEQFF	TGTGCCAGCAGTCCCGCAGACAGCTCCTACAATGAGCAGTTCTTC
12	TRBV3-1	TRBJ2-2	.	many	CASSQVPGELFF	TGTGCCAGCAGCCAAGTCCCCGGGGAGCTGTTTTTT
14	TRBV12-3/TRBV12-4	TRBJ1-4	TRBD1	many	CASSFRDSYEKLFF	TGTGCCAGCAGTTTCCGGGACAGCTATGAAAAACTGTTTTTT
12	TRBV11-2	TRBJ1-1	.	many	CASSIWTVGAFF	TGTGCCAGCAGCATCTGGACAGTGGGAGCTTTCTTT
13	TRBV20-1	TRBJ2-1	.	many	CSARDNPYNEQFF	TGCAGTGCTAGAGATAACCCCTACAATGAGCAGTTCTTC
11	TRBV2	TRBJ2-1	.	many	CASSPVAEQFF	TGTGCCAGCAGTCCGGTGGCAGAGCAGTTCTTC
13	TRBV9	TRBJ2-2	.	.	CASSTQGSGELFF	TGTGCCAGCAGCACCCAGGGTTCCGGGGAGCTGTTTTTT
14	TRBV5-1	TRBJ2-1	TRBD2	many	CASSSGRPIDEQFF	TGCGCCAGTTCTAGCGGGAGACCAATCGATGAGCAGTTCTTC
13	TRBV30	TRBJ2-6	.	many	CAWSDAGANVLTF	TGTGCCTGGTCCGATGCCGGGGCCAACGTCCTGACTTTC
13	TRBV6-1	TRBJ2-3	.	many	CASSEEVPDTQYF	TGTGCCAGCAGTGAAGAAGTCCCAGATACGCAGTATTTT
14	TRBV12-3/TRBV12-4	TRBJ1-4	.	many	CASRPGLQNEKLFF	TGTGCCAGCAGGCCCGGACTTCAAAATGAAAAACTGTTTTTT